One and the same sample provided the 17 T cell receptor beta chains below, sequenced in a study of CXCR3-negative and CXCR3-positive naive CD8 T cells. Preparation of TRB cDNA libraries relied on 5' RACE carrying UMI labels. TCRdb re-called the 5' RACE reads and catalogs CDR3 proteins one per entry, DNA excluded. Its table lists 75,000 to 100,000 distinct CDR3 sequences. Their recognized antigens are unknown. Points from the study as a whole: More hydrophobic TRB CDR3s occurred in CXCR3-positive than in CXCR3-negative naive cells.

The sample was naive CXCR3+ CD8+ T cells from blood. Subset: CD45RO-CCR7+CD27+CD95- naive CD8+ T cells expressing CXCR3 (TNR3+). Source of these receptors: a human donor in good health. Some clones in this sample may be carry-over from other donors' samples.

The chain employs TRBV3-1 and TRBJ2-7; the TRBD2 assignment by TCRdb is unverifiable without DNA. Germline loops: CDR1 LGHDT, CDR2 YNNKEL (reference sequence). The CDR3 extends over 16 amino acids. The chain's CDR3 is CASSQDGTSRSYEQYF.

The V gene is TRBV28, the J gene TRBJ1-2; TCRdb selects TRBD1, and the lack of DNA leaves this call unchecked. Germline CDR1 MDHEN, CDR2 SYDVKM. This CDR3 region has 14 residues. This CDR3 reads CASSPYVDRYGYTF.

The rearrangement joins TRBV29-1 to TRBJ2-7; TCRdb picks TRBD2, but there is no DNA to check that call. The CDR3 consists of 14 residues. From germline, CDR1 is SQVTM and CDR2 ANQGSEA. CDR3 sequence reads: CSVARGSGGYEQYF.

The rearrangement joins TRBV14 to TRBJ2-1; TCRdb indicates TRBD1, and absent DNA this call remains unverified. CDR1 is SGHDN and CDR2 is FVKESK in the germline V gene. The CDR3 is 15 residues long. CDR3 residues: CASTRMGGSGNEQFF.

The chain's CDR3 is CIKEGTGGYTF. The chain employs TRBV29-1 and TRBJ1-2. CDR3 size: 11 residues. The germline gives CDR1 SQVTM, CDR2 ANQGSEA.

The chain employs TRBV7-6 and TRBJ2-2. The V gene's germline CDR1 is SGHVS and CDR2 FNYEAQ. CDR3 length equals 14 residues. The CDR3 here is CASSFYSDTGELFF.

The chain links TRBV27 to TRBJ2-7; TCRdb's D call of TRBD2 is untestable without DNA. The germline V gene encodes CDR1 MNHEY and CDR2 SMNVEV (reference sequence). The CDR3 consists of 14 residues. The CDR3 reads CASSGAGGEGEQYF.

The chain couples TRBV29-1 to TRBJ1-1; TCRdb's D call of TRBD1 is untestable without DNA. This CDR3 is built from 14 residues. Germline assignment: CDR1 SQVTM and CDR2 ANQGSEA. CDR3 amino acids: CSVLQGTVDTEAFF.

This sequence joins TRBV28 and TRBJ2-7; TCRdb indicates TRBD1, and absent DNA this call remains unverified. This CDR3 region has 15 residues. Germline V gives CDR1 MDHEN, CDR2 SYDVKM. CDR3 sequence: CASITFDRGLYEQYF.

Here the CDR3 reads CASSQDAGTSLDEQFF. V gene TRBV4-3 combines with J gene TRBJ2-1; without DNA, the TCRdb call of TRBD2 cannot be checked. Germline V gene sequence: CDR1 LGHNA, CDR2 YSLEER. This CDR3 has 16 amino acids.

The gene calls are TRBV5-5 and TRBJ2-7; TCRdb reports TRBD2, a call that lacks DNA to check it against. CDR3 size: 14 residues. CDR1 is SGHKS, CDR2 YYEKEE, per germline (reference sequence). The CDR3 reads CASSHRDYPGEQYF.

The rearrangement uses TRBV25-1 and TRBJ2-7; there is no DNA to check the TCRdb D call of TRBD2. The length of the CDR3 is 16 residues. CDR1 and CDR2 from the germline V gene are MGHDK and SYGVNS. The CDR3 sequence: CASSEMTSGTLYEQYF.

The chain links TRBV6-2 or TRBV6-3 to TRBJ2-1; as DNA is missing, the TRBD1 call by TCRdb cannot be tested. CDR1 and CDR2 from the germline V gene are MNHEY and SVGEGT. The CDR3 covers 16 residues. The CDR3 loop is CASTPVRGTSYNEQFF.

The chain has TRBV7-8 and TRBJ2-1. The CDR3 is 13 residues long. CDR1 is SGHVS, CDR2 FQNEAQ, per germline. The CDR3 loop reads CASRPDGYNEQFF.

The rearrangement uses TRBV13 and TRBJ1-3. Per germline, CDR1 PRHDT and CDR2 FYEKMQ (reference sequence). The CDR3 extends over 13 amino acids. CDR3 sequence reads: CASSLWTANTIYF. Using reference TRBV13 and TRBJ1-3 for the parts outside the CDR3, the full variable domain is AAGVIQSPRHLIKEKRETATLKCYPIPRHDTVYWYQQGPGQDPQFLISFYEKMQSDKGSIPDRFSAQQFSDYHSELNMSSLELGDSALYFCASSLWTANTIYFGEGSWLTVV.

The chain combines TRBV4-3 with TRBJ2-7. Looked up from germline, CDR1 is LGHNA and CDR2 is YSLEER. This CDR3 comprises 13 residues. The CDR3 here is CASSQDVLYEQYF.

The chain uses TRBV6-6 and TRBJ2-7. Germline loops: CDR1 MNHNY, CDR2 SVGAGI (reference sequence). The CDR3 is 16 residues long. The CDR3: CASSYSVESGSYEQYF.